These T cell receptor beta chains were read from a single sample in a study of fetal regulatory T cell absence and autoimmunity. This table comes from immunoSEQ multiplex PCR, and its TCRdb copy is limited to in-frame clones, with some not included. The sample lists about 50,000 clones, approximately 80% occurring once. Input material: cord blood. These receptors were taken from a newborn boy with IPEX syndrome. Both conserved end residues are part of each CDR3. Fields, in order: clone size, J gene, D gene, V gene, CDR3 protein, CDR3 DNA. A D gene is named only where the DNA matches it firmly. The size of a clone is reported for some rows only, either as once, few or many, or as a class for expanded clones.

. TRBJ2-5 . TRBV9 CASSVGGGAVETQYF TGTGCCAGCAGCGTAGGAGGGGGGGCCGTTGAGACCCAGTACTTC
once TRBJ2-1 . TRBV6-5 CASSYQGIEQFF TGTGCCAGCAGTTACCAGGGAATCGAGCAGTTCTTC
. TRBJ2-3 TRBD2 TRBV7-2 CASSPRTSGGLTPTDTQYF TGTGCCAGCAGCCCCCGGACTAGCGGGGGGCTCACCCCCACAGATACGCAGTATTTT
few TRBJ2-7 . TRBV13 CASSQLPYEQYF TGTGCCAGCAGCCAACTCCCCTACGAGCAGTACTTC
. TRBJ2-2 . TRBV9 CASSGQGGGELFF TGTGCCAGCAGCGGGCAGGGGGGCGGGGAGCTGTTTTTT
. TRBJ2-3 . TRBV5-4 CASHGLNQDTQYF TGTGCCAGCCACGGGCTTAATCAAGATACGCAGTATTTT
. TRBJ2-7 . TRBV7-6 CASSFSTGTLRAYEQYF TGTGCCAGCAGCTTTAGTACCGGGACTTTGCGGGCCTACGAGCAGTACTTC
. TRBJ1-1 . TRBV19 CASTLSGAGTEAFF TGTGCCAGTACCCTATCTGGGGCGGGAACTGAAGCTTTCTTT
. TRBJ2-7 TRBD2 TRBV29-1 CSVGLAGIGEQYF TGCAGCGTCGGACTAGCGGGTATCGGCGAGCAGTACTTC
. TRBJ2-1 . TRBV14 CASSRRLGTYNEQFF TGTGCCAGCAGCCGGAGACTAGGAACCTACAATGAGCAGTTCTTC
. TRBJ1-2 . TRBV4-1 CASSQVNPSGSNGYTF TGCGCCAGCAGCCAAGTTAATCCCTCGGGGTCCAATGGCTACACCTTC
once TRBJ2-5 . TRBV7-2 CASSLAGPETQYF TGTGCCAGCAGCTTAGCGGGCCCGGAGACCCAGTACTTC
. TRBJ2-7 TRBD1 TRBV29-1 CSVPGQGYYEQYF TGCAGCGTTCCGGGACAGGGATACTACGAGCAGTACTTC
. TRBJ2-7 . TRBV6-5 CASSNLAAEYEQYF TGTGCCAGCAGTAATTTGGCGGCCGAATACGAGCAGTACTTC
. TRBJ1-1 . TRBV13 CASRRTFFMNTEAFF TGTGCCAGCAGGAGGACTTTCTTTATGAACACTGAAGCTTTCTTT
. TRBJ1-2 . TRBV30 CAWSEGGTGYTF TGTGCCTGGAGTGAGGGGGGGACTGGCTACACCTTC
. TRBJ2-4 . TRBV2 CASRWGRENIQYF TGTGCCAGCAGGTGGGGGCGGGAAAACATTCAGTACTTC
. TRBJ2-2 TRBD2 TRBV4-2 CASRAIAGENTGELFF TGTGCCAGCAGAGCAATAGCGGGGGAAAACACCGGGGAGCTGTTTTTT
. TRBJ1-5 TRBD1 TRBV5-1 CASSLGQGDQPQHF TGCGCCAGCAGCCTGGGACAGGGGGATCAGCCCCAGCATTTT
. TRBJ2-1 TRBD2 TRBV18 CASSPLAGTVNEQFF TGTGCCAGCTCACCTCTAGCGGGCACCGTCAATGAGCAGTTCTTC
once TRBJ2-2 TRBD1 TRBV19 CASSFWDSGAGELFF TGTGCCAGTAGTTTTTGGGACAGTGGTGCCGGGGAGCTGTTTTTT
once TRBJ2-3 . TRBV27 CASSLGSDTQYF TGTGCCAGCAGTTTAGGGTCAGATACGCAGTATTTT
. TRBJ2-5 TRBD2 TRBV10-2 CASSGGGRETQYF TGCGCCAGCAGTGGCGGGGGGAGGGAGACCCAGTACTTC
few TRBJ1-1 TRBD1 TRBV11-3 CASSSSGQSNTEAFF TGTGCCAGCAGCAGCTCGGGACAGTCGAACACTGAAGCTTTCTTT
. TRBJ1-5 . TRBV6-1 CASRMRNQPQHF TGTGCCAGCCGTATGAGGAACCAGCCCCAGCATTTT
few TRBJ1-2 . TRBV5-1 CASSWDNYGYTF TGCGCCAGCAGCTGGGACAACTATGGCTACACCTTC
. TRBJ2-1 . TRBV10-3 CAISESQRSKRYNEQFF TGTGCCATCAGTGAGTCTCAGCGGTCTAAGAGGTACAATGAGCAGTTCTTC
. TRBJ2-7 . TRBV10-2 CASSESNRGGEQYF TGCGCCAGCAGTGAGTCAAACAGGGGAGGCGAGCAGTACTTC
. TRBJ2-3 TRBD1 TRBV6-5 CASSYRTGVPTDTQYF TGTGCCAGCAGTTACCGTACAGGGGTGCCCACAGATACGCAGTATTTT
. TRBJ1-2 . TRBV2 CASSERQRILYGYTF TGTGCCAGCAGTGAAAGGCAGCGCATCCTCTATGGCTACACCTTC
. TRBJ2-3 . TRBV5-1 CASSLVGDTQYF TGCGCCAGCAGCTTGGTCGGAGATACGCAGTATTTT
. TRBJ2-7 . TRBV9 CASSVGVMGYEQYF TGTGCCAGCAGCGTAGGAGTAATGGGCTACGAGCAGTACTTC
. TRBJ2-3 TRBD1 TRBV25-1 CASSGDRGTDTQYF TGTGCCAGCAGTGGGGACAGGGGCACAGATACGCAGTATTTT
once TRBJ2-4 TRBD2 TRBV6-5 CASSGRGRNIQYF TGTGCCAGCAGTGGGAGGGGAAGAAACATTCAGTACTTC
. TRBJ2-5 TRBD2 TRBV5-5 CASSFYTSGPQETQYF TGTGCCAGCAGCTTTTATACTAGCGGGCCACAAGAGACCCAGTACTTC
few TRBJ2-7 TRBD2 TRBV11-2 CASSGRLAGVHEQYF TGTGCCAGCAGCGGGCGACTAGCGGGAGTCCACGAGCAGTACTTC
. TRBJ2-3 . TRBV5-6 CASSLVRPDTQYF TGTGCCAGCAGCTTGGTTCGACCGGATACGCAGTATTTT
. TRBJ2-2 . TRBV19 CASSIGEGANTGELFF TGTGCCAGTAGTATCGGTGAGGGGGCGAACACCGGGGAGCTGTTTTTT
. TRBJ2-5 . TRBV10-2 CASRGGYQETQYF TGCGCCAGCAGAGGTGGCTACCAAGAGACCCAGTACTTC
few TRBJ1-5 TRBD1 TRBV18 CASSLGQRKSNQPQHF TGTGCCAGCTCACTGGGACAGAGAAAGAGCAATCAGCCCCAGCATTTT
. TRBJ1-2 . TRBV4-3 CASSQAGSNYGYTF TGCGCCAGCAGCCAAGCCGGCAGCAACTATGGCTACACCTTC
. TRBJ1-4 . TRBV6-5 CASRRDTLNEKLFF TGTGCCAGCAGAAGGGACACCCTTAATGAAAAACTGTTTTTT
. TRBJ1-3 . TRBV6-1 CASMPSGNTIYF TGTGCCAGCATGCCATCTGGAAACACCATATATTTT
. TRBJ2-5 . TRBV6-5 CASSPDTFEQETQYF TGTGCCAGCAGCCCCGACACTTTCGAGCAAGAGACCCAGTACTTC
. TRBJ2-3 . TRBV30 CAWSVSTDTQYF TGTGCCTGGAGTGTAAGCACAGATACGCAGTATTTT
. TRBJ2-7 TRBD2 TRBV7-2 CASSLAGLGSNEQYF TGTGCCAGCAGCTTAGCGGGACTAGGTTCCAACGAGCAGTACTTC
. TRBJ1-5 . TRBV7-8 CASSSYRAFSNQPQHF TGTGCCAGCAGCTCTTACCGGGCTTTTAGCAATCAGCCCCAGCATTTT
. TRBJ2-3 TRBD2 TRBV7-6 CASSFLSGRGDTQYF TGTGCCAGCAGCTTCCTTAGCGGGAGGGGGGATACGCAGTATTTT